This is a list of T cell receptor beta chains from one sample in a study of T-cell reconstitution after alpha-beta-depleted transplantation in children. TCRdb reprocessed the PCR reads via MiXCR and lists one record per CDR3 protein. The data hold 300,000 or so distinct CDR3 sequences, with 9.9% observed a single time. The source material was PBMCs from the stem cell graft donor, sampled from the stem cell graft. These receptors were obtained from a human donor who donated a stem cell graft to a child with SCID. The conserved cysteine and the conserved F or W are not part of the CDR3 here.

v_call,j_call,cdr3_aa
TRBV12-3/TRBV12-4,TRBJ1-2,ASSPQGHSRSRYGYT
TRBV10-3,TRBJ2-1,AISESSGGPHEQF
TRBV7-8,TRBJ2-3,ASSLDYTDTQY
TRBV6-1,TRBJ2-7,ASSEVVNHEQY
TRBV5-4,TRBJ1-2,ASSGRTVANYGYT
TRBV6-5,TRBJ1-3,ASSYHGQGGNTIY
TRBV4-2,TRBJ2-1,ASSGWDVGEQF
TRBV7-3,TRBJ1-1,ASSLEGGNTEAF
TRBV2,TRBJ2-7,ASREVYEQY
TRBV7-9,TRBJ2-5,ASSLGVKQETQY
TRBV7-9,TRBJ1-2,ASRPARDLVEDGYT
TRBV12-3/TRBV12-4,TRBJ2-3,ASSFRAAPDEQY
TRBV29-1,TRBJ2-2,SVEPRGTGELF
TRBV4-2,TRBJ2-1,ASSHENNEQF
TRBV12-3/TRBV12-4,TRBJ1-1,ASSLAKWGGYTEAF
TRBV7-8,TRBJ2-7,ASSPRTGGGYEQY
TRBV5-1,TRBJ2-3,ASSLGLGGLLAGAADTQY
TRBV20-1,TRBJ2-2,SARLQGNTGELF
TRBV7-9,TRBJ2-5,ASRKKGQGEETQY
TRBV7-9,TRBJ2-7,ASSLENREKQY
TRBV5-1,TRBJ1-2,ASSSTGGDDYGYT
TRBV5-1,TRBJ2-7,ASTLQIQGMYEQY
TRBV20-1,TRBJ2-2,SARLQGGGELF
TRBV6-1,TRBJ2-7,ASGRGEGIVNEQY
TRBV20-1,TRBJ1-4,SARPTGGGEKLF
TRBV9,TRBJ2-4,ASSVGGREKNIQY
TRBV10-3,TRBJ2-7,AISESKGRSYEQY
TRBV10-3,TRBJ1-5,AIQQDGYQPQH
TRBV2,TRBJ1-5,ASSMTSPSNQPQH
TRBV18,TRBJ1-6,ASSPDSWAGYSPLH
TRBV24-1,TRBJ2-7,APVPREDFHEQY
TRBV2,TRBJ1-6,ASSDRDRVVSLH
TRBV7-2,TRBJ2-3,ASSPWVSGGSYTQY
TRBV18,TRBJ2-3,ASSPLRSTDTQY
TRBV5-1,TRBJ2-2,ASSLGQITGELF
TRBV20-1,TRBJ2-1,CANVDFGDSYNEQF
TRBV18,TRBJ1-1,ASSESLNTEAF
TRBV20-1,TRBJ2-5,SAQAQGGRLETQY
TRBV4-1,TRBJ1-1,ASSQATPNTEAF
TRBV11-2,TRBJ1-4,ASSYTGRAGGNEKLF
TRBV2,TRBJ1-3,ASREGNTIY
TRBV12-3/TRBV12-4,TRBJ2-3,ASRVAGPTQY
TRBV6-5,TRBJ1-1,ASSYVRSDNTEAF
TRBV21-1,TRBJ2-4,ASSKTLGALSKNIQY
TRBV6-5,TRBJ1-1,ASTGGGGVNTEAF
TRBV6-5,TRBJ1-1,ASSFTGTTEAF
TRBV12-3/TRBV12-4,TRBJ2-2,ASSSGDRGRTGELF
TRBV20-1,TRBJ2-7,SAGQATYEQY
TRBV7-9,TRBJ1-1,ASSDGTGPHTEAF
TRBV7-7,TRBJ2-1,ASSLSGTGRSEQF
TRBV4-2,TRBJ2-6,ASSQGEGSGANVLT
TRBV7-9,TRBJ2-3,ASSEGLVESTDTQY
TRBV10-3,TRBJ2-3,AISTTSGGDTQY
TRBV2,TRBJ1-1,ASSDPRTGGRGRTEAF
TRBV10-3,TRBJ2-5,AIRGDFPETQY
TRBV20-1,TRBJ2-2,SAKDRGRGTGELF
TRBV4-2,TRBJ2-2,ASSLEGGLAGNTGELF
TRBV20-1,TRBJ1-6,SATTGQGGSYNSPLH
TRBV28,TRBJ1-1,ASRGQIEAF